This T cell receptor beta chain was recorded in a study of cytomegalovirus exposure and HLA in healthy donors. Across the whole study: Researchers previously reported finding roughly 120 million unique TCR beta sequences from about 200 million T cells. Study observations and caveats: Later, an analysis found that common viral pathogens appeared to be linked with several of the most significant clusters. Most CMV-associated TCR beta chains were later found to appear HLA-restricted.

On this clone itself: Its antigen is unknown.

Use of 60 Vbeta and 13 Jbeta primers characterized the PCR. Produced via immunoSEQ multiplex PCR; TCRdb's table is partial and in-frame only. The repertoire holds fewer than 350,000 clones, with about 90% as singletons. J lost 7 bases, V lost 0 bases, and 7 bases had no gene match. CDR1 MGHRA and CDR2 YSYEKL come from the germline V gene. There are 17 residues in the CDR3. The genes are TRBV4-1 and TRBJ1-6, with 9 bases identical to TRBD1. Sequenced material: PBMCs. This sequence was found in a woman aged 18 to 35 in good health and CMV-seronegative. CDR3 nucleotides: TGCGCCAGCAGCCAAGAGTTGGTGGGACAGGGAAATTCACCCCTCCACTTT. Its protein product is CASSQELVGQGNSPLHF.